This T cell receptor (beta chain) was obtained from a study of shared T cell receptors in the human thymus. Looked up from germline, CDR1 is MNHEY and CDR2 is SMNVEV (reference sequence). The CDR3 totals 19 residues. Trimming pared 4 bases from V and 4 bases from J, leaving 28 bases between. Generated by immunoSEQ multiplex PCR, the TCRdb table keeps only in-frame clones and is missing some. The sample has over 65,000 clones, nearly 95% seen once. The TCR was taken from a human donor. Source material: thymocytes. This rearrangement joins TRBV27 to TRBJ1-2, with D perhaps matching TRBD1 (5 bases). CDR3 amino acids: CASSSLADRGSPLTYGYTF. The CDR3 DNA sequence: TGTGCCAGCAGTTCCCTTGCCGACAGAGGGTCCCCCCTTACCTATGGCTACACCTTC.